A selection of T cell receptor beta chains follows, all from one sample in a study of blood T cell repertoires in COVID-19. The table came from immunoSEQ multiplex PCR; TCRdb's copy has only in-frame clones and leaves some out. The table has 35,000 to 45,000 clones, 79% seen once; the top ten hold 23%. Input material: peripheral blood. Every receptor here comes from a man between 65 and 85 years old with acute or convalescent COVID-19. CDR3s include the opening cysteine and the closing phenylalanine or tryptophan. The D gene is left open where the match is weak. Clone size, where shown, is once, few, many, or a class for clones that have expanded.

j_call | d_call | clone_size | v_call | cdr3_aa | cdr3_nt
TRBJ1-5 | . | . | TRBV6-6 | CASSYSGGGNQPQHF | TGTGCCAGCAGTTACTCGGGGGGTGGTAATCAGCCCCAGCATTTT
TRBJ2-7 | . | . | TRBV7-5 | CARSLEASGRTVSYEQYF | TGTGCCAGAAGCTTAGAGGCTAGCGGGAGGACCGTCTCCTACGAGCAGTACTTC
TRBJ2-1 | . | few | TRBV5-1 | CASRLGQGSSYNEQFF | TGCGCCAGCCGATTAGGGCAGGGTAGCTCCTACAATGAGCAGTTCTTC
TRBJ2-7 | . | few | TRBV2 | CASSEGTGDFTYEQYF | TGTGCCAGCAGTGAAGGCACAGGCGACTTTACCTACGAGCAGTACTTC
TRBJ2-3 | . | . | TRBV5-1 | CASSPAGMGDTQYF | TGCGCCAGCAGCCCCGCAGGAATGGGAGATACGCAGTATTTT
TRBJ2-2 | TRBD1 | . | TRBV7-9 | CASSFSGTGETGELFF | TGTGCCAGCAGCTTCTCCGGGACAGGGGAAACCGGGGAGCTGTTTTTT
TRBJ2-2 | TRBD1 | . | TRBV11-3 | CASSLPGGGELFF | TGTGCCAGCAGCTTACCAGGGGGCGGGGAGCTGTTTTTT
TRBJ1-1 | TRBD1 | . | TRBV4-1 | CASSQATGLTSGRAFF | TGCGCCAGCAGCCAAGCGACAGGGTTGACGAGCGGGAGAGCTTTCTTT
TRBJ2-7 | . | . | TRBV5-1 | CASSLGANGQYF | TGCGCCAGCAGCTTGGGAGCGAACGGGCAGTACTTC
TRBJ2-5 | TRBD1 | . | TRBV11-1 | CASSRRQGKETQYF | TGTGCCAGCAGCCGGCGACAGGGGAAAGAGACCCAGTACTTC
TRBJ2-7 | . | . | TRBV19 | CASSPSGYEQYF | TGTGCCAGTAGCCCCTCCGGGTACGAGCAGTACTTC
TRBJ2-7 | . | . | TRBV9 | CASSVEGQGSSYEQYF | TGTGCCAGCAGCGTAGAGGGGCAGGGAAGCTCCTACGAGCAGTACTTC
TRBJ2-5 | . | . | TRBV5-8 | CASSPQETQYF | TGTGCCAGCAGCCCGCAGGAGACCCAGTACTTC
TRBJ2-2 | TRBD2 | . | TRBV27 | CASSGGIPTGELFF | TGTGCCAGCTCGGGGGGAATACCCACCGGGGAGCTGTTTTTT
TRBJ2-1 | TRBD2 | . | TRBV19 | CASSTRTSGSSYNEQFF | TGTGCCAGTAGTACCAGGACTAGCGGGAGCTCCTACAATGAGCAGTTCTTC
TRBJ2-1 | TRBD2 | . | TRBV18 | CASSPPGLAGAYEQFF | TGTGCCAGCTCACCACCGGGACTAGCGGGAGCCTATGAGCAGTTCTTC
TRBJ2-7 | TRBD2 | . | TRBV27 | CASTPGGLSYEQYF | TGTGCCAGCACCCCGGGGGGGTTGAGCTACGAGCAGTACTTC
TRBJ1-1 | TRBD1 | . | TRBV14 | CASSHLPTGKNTEAFF | TGTGCCAGCAGCCACCTCCCGACAGGGAAGAACACTGAAGCTTTCTTT
TRBJ1-1 | TRBD1 | . | TRBV10-3 | CAISAGQAEAFF | TGTGCCATCAGTGCTGGACAGGCTGAAGCTTTCTTT
TRBJ2-1 | . | . | TRBV7-9 | CASSPAGAGRRSEQFF | TGTGCCAGCAGCCCAGCGGGCGCGGGAAGGAGGAGTGAGCAGTTCTTC
TRBJ2-3 | TRBD2 | . | TRBV5-1 | CASSSGLARTDTQYF | TGCGCCAGCAGTTCGGGACTAGCCCGCACAGATACGCAGTATTTT
TRBJ1-2 | TRBD1 | . | TRBV25-1 | CASSPDRGGYTF | TGTGCCAGCAGCCCGGACAGGGGCGGCTACACCTTC
TRBJ1-2 | TRBD1 | . | TRBV28 | CASSLPEGAFYGYTF | TGTGCCAGCAGTTTGCCGGAGGGGGCGTTTTATGGCTACACCTTC
TRBJ1-1 | TRBD1 | few | TRBV7-2 | CASSLERGRGRSFF | TGTGCCAGCAGCTTAGAACGGGGCAGGGGGAGGTCTTTCTTT
TRBJ1-2 | . | . | TRBV12-3/TRBV12-4 | CASSLDAGYGYTF | TGTGCCAGCAGTTTAGACGCAGGGTATGGCTACACCTTC
TRBJ2-5 | . | . | TRBV30 | CASADRPSAETQYF | TGTGCCAGCGCGGATAGACCATCCGCGGAGACCCAGTACTTC
TRBJ1-3 | . | few | TRBV28 | CASSLTPGGGNTIYF | TGTGCCAGCAGTTTAACCCCGGGGGGTGGGAACACCATATATTTT
TRBJ1-2 | TRBD1 | . | TRBV7-2 | CASSFATGDFYGYTF | TGTGCCAGCAGCTTCGCCACAGGGGATTTCTATGGCTACACCTTC
TRBJ1-5 | . | . | TRBV2 | CASSAAGRQPQHF | TGTGCCAGCAGTGCTGCAGGGCGCCAGCCCCAGCATTTT
TRBJ1-1 | TRBD1 | . | TRBV18 | CASSPPGQGGSTEAFF | TGTGCCAGCTCACCTCCCGGACAGGGAGGGAGCACTGAAGCTTTCTTT
TRBJ1-4 | . | . | TRBV19 | CASSTTRNGEKLFF | TGTGCCAGTAGTACTACTAGAAACGGTGAAAAACTGTTTTTT
TRBJ2-7 | TRBD2 | . | TRBV9 | CASSPGTSGMGEQYF | TGTGCCAGCAGCCCCGGGACTAGCGGGATGGGGGAGCAGTACTTC
TRBJ1-6 | . | once | TRBV28 | CASKRLNSPLHF | TGTGCCAGCAAGCGGCTTAATTCACCCCTCCACTTT
TRBJ2-1 | . | . | TRBV5-1 | CASSLQGAEYNEQFF | TGCGCCAGCAGTTTACAGGGAGCGGAATACAATGAGCAGTTCTTC
TRBJ1-2 | . | . | TRBV10-3 | CAISEGIGDLNYGYTF | TGTGCCATCAGCGAAGGAATAGGGGATTTAAACTATGGCTACACCTTC
TRBJ2-7 | . | . | TRBV6-2/TRBV6-3 | CASSTDSQKNEQYF | TGTGCCAGCAGTACGGACTCGCAGAAGAACGAGCAGTACTTC
TRBJ2-3 | . | . | TRBV28 | CASSARGDTQYF | TGTGCCAGCAGTGCTAGGGGAGATACGCAGTATTTT
TRBJ1-5 | . | . | TRBV5-6 | CASSLMQGSQPQHF | TGTGCCAGCAGCTTGATGCAGGGTTCGCAGCCCCAGCATTTT
TRBJ2-5 | . | . | TRBV29-1 | CSVDRGGETQYF | TGCAGCGTTGATAGAGGGGGAGAGACCCAGTACTTC
TRBJ1-2 | . | . | TRBV19 | CASTGAPNYGYTF | TGTGCCAGTACGGGAGCCCCTAACTATGGCTACACCTTC
TRBJ2-6 | TRBD1 | . | TRBV24-1 | CATSDPYRGTTNSGANVLTF | TGTGCCACCAGTGATCCCTACAGGGGGACCACCAACTCTGGGGCCAACGTCCTGACTTTC
TRBJ1-1 | . | . | TRBV7-6 | CASSLGGGGTMNTEAFF | TGTGCCAGCAGCTTAGGGGGGGGAGGTACTATGAACACTGAAGCTTTCTTT
TRBJ2-5 | . | . | TRBV5-4 | CASSWGGLGHHQETQYF | TGTGCCAGCAGCTGGGGGGGCCTAGGACACCACCAAGAGACCCAGTACTTC
TRBJ2-7 | . | . | TRBV2 | CASSDPREYEQYF | TGTGCCAGCTCAGACCCTCGGGAATACGAGCAGTACTTC
TRBJ1-3 | . | . | TRBV7-2 | CASSLAGASGNTIYF | TGTGCCAGCAGCTTAGCGGGGGCCTCTGGAAACACCATATATTTT
TRBJ2-1 | . | . | TRBV24-1 | CATSDMDRSNEQFF | TGTGCCACCAGTGACATGGACAGATCCAATGAGCAGTTCTTC
TRBJ2-4 | . | . | TRBV4-2 | CASSQDQAVAKNIQYF | TGTGCCAGCAGCCAAGATCAGGCAGTAGCCAAAAACATTCAGTACTTC
TRBJ2-1 | . | . | TRBV5-1 | CASSLPRDEQFF | TGCGCCAGCAGCTTACCCAGGGATGAGCAGTTCTTC
TRBJ2-1 | TRBD2 | . | TRBV19 | CASKRGGSLDNEQFF | TGTGCCAGTAAAAGAGGCGGGAGTCTCGACAATGAGCAGTTCTTC
TRBJ1-4 | TRBD1 | . | TRBV28 | CASSLPQVGQAELFF | TGTGCCAGCAGTTTACCTCAAGTGGGACAGGCGGAACTGTTTTTT